The sequence of this T cell receptor beta chain was determined in a study of T cell repertoires in cytomegalovirus infection. This clonotype was seen repeatedly, ten times or more. Its antigen is not identified. The trim removed 8 bases at V and 5 bases at J, leaving 7 bases unmatched. Per the germline V gene, CDR1 is SGHDN and CDR2 is FVKESK. This CDR3 is built from 15 residues. Findings and caveats of the study: What dominated the ex vivo response were HLA-C-restricted CMV-specific TCR beta clonotypes.

MiXCR, run by TCRdb on the reads, gives a single entry per CDR3 protein. The sample consists of about 490,000 distinct CDR3 sequences, about 15% of them appearing once. Source material: CD8+ T cells from PBMCs. The sequence was collected from a human donor in good health (CMV status not recorded). Some clones in this sample may be carry-over from other donors' samples. The J gene is TRBJ2-2, the V gene TRBV14; 11 bases agree with TRBD2. DNA of the CDR3: TGTGCCAGCGGCCTACTAGCGGGAGTTACCGGGGAGCTGTTTTTT. The encoded protein is CASGLLAGVTGELFF.